This TCR beta chain is from a study of blood T cell repertoires in COVID-19. The protocol was immunoSEQ multiplex PCR, while the TCRdb copy is restricted to in-frame clones and leaves out a portion. The sample has around 250,000 clones, 75% to 95% seen once; the top ten hold approximately 3%. Which cohort a participant joined came from the clinical history participants gave. Exposed study participants had met a COVID-19 case within 2 weeks before entry. The CDR3 length is 16 residues. Trimming took 0 bases from V and 5 from J; bases not matched to a gene: 8. The germline CDR1 and CDR2 sequences are LGHNA and YSLEER.

This rearrangement joins TRBV4-3 to TRBJ1-1, with 8 bases aligning to TRBD1. The specimen was PBMCs or T cells enriched from blood (not recorded which). This TCR came from a middle-aged man who had been exposed to COVID-19. The CDR3 DNA sequence: TGCGCCAGCAGCCAAGAATGGGGACAGGTAGAGACTGAAGCTTTCTTT. Its protein is CASSQEWGQVETEAFF.